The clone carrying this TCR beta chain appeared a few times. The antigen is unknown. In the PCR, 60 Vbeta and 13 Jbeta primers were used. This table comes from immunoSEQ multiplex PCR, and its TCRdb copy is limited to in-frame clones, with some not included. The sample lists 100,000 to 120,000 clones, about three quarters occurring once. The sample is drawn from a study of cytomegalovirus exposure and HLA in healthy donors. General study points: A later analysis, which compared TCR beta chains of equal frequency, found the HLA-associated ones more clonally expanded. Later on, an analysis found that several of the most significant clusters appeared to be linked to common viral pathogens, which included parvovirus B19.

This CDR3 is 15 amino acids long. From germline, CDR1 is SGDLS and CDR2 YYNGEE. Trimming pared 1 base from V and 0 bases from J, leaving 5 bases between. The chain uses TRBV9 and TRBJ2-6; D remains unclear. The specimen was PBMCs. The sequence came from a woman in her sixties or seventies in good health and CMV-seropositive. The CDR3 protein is CASSVSASGANVLTF. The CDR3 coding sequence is TGTGCCAGCAGCGTAAGCGCCTCTGGGGCCAACGTCCTGACTTTC.